The next 24 T cell receptor beta chains were all read from a single sample in a study of blood T cell repertoires in COVID-19. Profiled with immunoSEQ multiplex PCR; TCRdb holds only in-frame clones, not every one. The repertoire consists of about 47,000 clones, with roughly 80% occurring once and the leading ten covering roughly 15%. The sample was peripheral blood. Receptors were obtained from a human donor with acute or convalescent COVID-19. The donor label of this sample is uncertain.

The chain uses TRBV7-3 and TRBJ2-1; D perhaps matches TRBD2 (6 bases). The CDR3 covers 14 residues. V was shortened by 3 bases and J by 3 bases, with 9 bases between the two germline ends. Per the germline V gene, CDR1 is SGHTA and CDR2 is FQGTGA. DNA of the CDR3: TGTGCCAGCAGCTTCGCGGGGCGCTACAATGAGCAGTTCTTC. Its translation: CASSFAGRYNEQFF.

This chain uses TRBV7-2 with TRBJ1-2, with D possibly TRBD1 on 5 matching bases. The CDR3 runs to 16 residues. Germline V gene data show CDR1 as SGHTA and CDR2 as FQGNSA. V lost 0 bases and J lost 2, with 13 bases in between. CDR3 DNA: TGTGCCAGCAGCTTAGCTGCGGGGCAGGGAAACTATGGCTACACCTTC. It codes for CASSLAAGQGNYGYTF.

This clone was counted a few times. In nucleotides, the CDR3 is TGTGCCAGTAGTATAGAACAGACATACCCCAGGGAGCTGTTTTTT. It specifies CASSIEQTYPRELFF. The V gene is TRBV19, the J gene TRBJ2-2; D ambiguous. V was trimmed by 0 bases and J by 9 bases, leaving 14 bases between them. Germline V lookup: CDR1 LNHDA, CDR2 SQIVND (reference sequence). The CDR3 consists of 15 residues.

V usage is TRBV14 and J usage is TRBJ2-7; 8 bases match TRBD2. V lost 4 bases and J lost 7; bases outside the gene matches: 6. Looked up from germline, CDR1 is SGHDN and CDR2 is FVKESK. The CDR3 totals 13 residues. In nucleotides, the CDR3 is TGTGCCAGCAGCCCTACAGCGGGGGTTGAGCAGTACTTC. Protein: CASSPTAGVEQYF.

The chain links TRBV7-3 to TRBJ2-2; no reliable D call. The CDR3 is 14 amino acids. CDR1 and CDR2 from the germline V gene are SGHTA and FQGTGA. V shed 2 bases and J shed 5 bases, with 9 bases lying between them. The DNA for the CDR3 is TGTGCCAGCAGCTTATCCCCCTCTACCGGGGAGCTGTTTTTT. Residues: CASSLSPSTGELFF.

The V and J genes are TRBV30 and TRBJ1-4, with D hard to call. The CDR3 length is 12 residues. Per germline, CDR1 GTSNPN and CDR2 SVGIG (reference sequence). With 0 bases removed from V and 8 bases from J, the gap between germline ends came to 7 bases. The CDR3 DNA is TGTGCCTGGAGTGTAATACGGGAAAAACTGTTTTTT. Translation: CAWSVIREKLFF.

In this sample, this clone turned up a few times. This chain connects TRBV30 to TRBJ2-1, with D uncertain. V was pared by 8 bases and J by 10 bases, with 12 bases between. CDR1 and CDR2 from the germline V gene are GTSNPN and SVGIG (reference sequence). There are 10 residues in the CDR3. The DNA of the CDR3 is TGTGCCCTGGGCCTCTTCGAGCAGTTCTTC. Its translation: CALGLFEQFF.

The chain has TRBV4-1 and TRBJ1-2; D might be TRBD1 (5 bases). The CDR3 sequence is 19 residues long. Per germline, CDR1 MGHRA and CDR2 YSYEKL. The V and J ends lost 2 bases and 0 bases respectively, with 22 bases between them. The CDR3 protein is CASSQLYGRAVDTNYGYTF. In DNA, the CDR3 is TGCGCCAGCAGCCAACTCTACGGCAGGGCGGTAGACACTAACTATGGCTACACCTTC.

The J gene is TRBJ2-3, the V gene TRBV12-3 or TRBV12-4; 9 positions match TRBD1. The V and J ends lost 8 bases and 5 bases, in that order; junction bases with no gene match: 5. The CDR3 runs to 13 residues. DNA of the CDR3: TGTGCCAGCGGGGACAGGGTAGGAGATACGCAGTATTTT. Translated: CASGDRVGDTQYF.

This clone has more than one count but fewer than ten. The chain recombines TRBV2 with TRBJ2-1; 7 positions agree with TRBD1. V lost 8 bases, J lost 3 bases, and 1 base stayed unmatched. This CDR3 is built from 12 residues. CDR1 SNHLY and CDR2 FYNNEI come from the germline V gene. CDR3 nucleotide sequence: TGTGCCAGCCAGGGGGTCTACAATGAGCAGTTCTTC. Translating it yields CASQGVYNEQFF.

The table lists this clone with a count of one. The chain recombines TRBV4-2 with TRBJ1-2, with no clear D. This CDR3 spans 15 amino acids. Germline V gives CDR1 LGHNA, CDR2 YNFKEQ. The V gene lost 0 bases and the J gene lost 1 base, with 9 bases spanning the gap. The CDR3 DNA sequence: TGTGCCAGCAGCCAAGATAGCACGGTTAACTATGGCTACACCTTC. This sequence encodes CASSQDSTVNYGYTF.

This chain links TRBV29-1 with TRBJ1-4; 9 bases fit TRBD1. The germline V gene encodes CDR1 SQVTM and CDR2 ANQGSEA. CDR3 size: 13 residues. V was pared by 6 bases and J by 7 bases, with 6 bases of the junction left unmatched. The CDR3 here is CSVSQGAGEKLFF. In DNA, the CDR3 is TGCAGCGTCTCACAGGGGGCAGGTGAAAAACTGTTTTTT.

The gene calls are TRBV11-2 and TRBJ2-2, with D unresolved. Trimming stripped 5 bases from V and 8 bases from J, with 6 bases between. The CDR3 has 11 amino acids. CDR1 is SGHAT, CDR2 FQNNGV, per germline. The CDR3 loop is CASSHSGELFF. CDR3 coding DNA: TGTGCCAGCAGCCACTCTGGGGAGCTGTTTTTT. Combining the CDR3 with reference TRBV11-2 and TRBJ2-2 gives the whole variable domain EAGVAQSPRYKIIEKRQSVAFWCNPISGHATLYWYQQILGQGPKLLIQFQNNGVVDDSQLPKDRFSAERLKGVDSTLKIQPAKLEDSAVYLCASSHSGELFFGEGSRLTVL.

The chain has TRBV28 and TRBJ2-6; TRBD1 agrees at 10 bases. The germline CDR1 and CDR2 sequences are MDHEN and SYDVKM. The trim removed 2 bases at V and 4 bases at J, leaving 2 bases unmatched. The CDR3 is 16 amino acids. The DNA of the CDR3 is TGTGCCAGCAGTTTAGGGACAGGGGTCGGGGCCAACGTCCTGACTTTC. Its translation is CASSLGTGVGANVLTF.

The chain is built from TRBV29-1 and TRBJ1-1; TRBD1 matches 9 bases. The trim removed 6 bases at V and 0 bases at J, leaving 2 bases unmatched. Germline values: CDR1 SQVTM, CDR2 ANQGSEA. The CDR3 runs 13 residues. CDR3 region: CSVGDRVNTEAFF. As DNA, the CDR3 is TGCAGCGTCGGGGACAGGGTGAACACTGAAGCTTTCTTT.

The chain combines TRBV30 with TRBJ1-5; possibly TRBD1 for D (6 bases). Germline CDR1 GTSNPN, CDR2 SVGIG (reference sequence). CDR3 length: 15 amino acids. Trimming took 0 bases from V and 4 from J, leaving 13 bases between them. The CDR3 DNA follows: TGTGCCTGGAGTGTTAGGCAGGGGTTTAATCAGCCCCAGCATTTT. Protein sequence: CAWSVRQGFNQPQHF.

In its sample, this clone was seen a few times. The chain joins TRBV6-5 to TRBJ2-2; 7 bases fit TRBD1. The CDR3 spans 16 residues. The V segment lost 4 bases and the J segment 0 bases; nucleotides outside the gene matches: 5. Germline lookup yields CDR1 MNHEY and CDR2 SVGAGI. The CDR3 sequence is CASSSLGQANTGELFF. The CDR3, as DNA: TGTGCCAGCAGTTCCCTAGGACAGGCGAACACCGGGGAGCTGTTTTTT.

The J gene is TRBJ1-1, the V gene TRBV10-3; D may be TRBD1 (6 bases). This CDR3 contains 15 residues. Germline CDR1 reads ENHRY; CDR2 reads SYGVKD. The V end was cut by 0 bases, the J end by 5 bases, with 13 bases between. CDR3 sequence (DNA): TGTGCCATCAGTGAGTCGCCTGGGGGCGAAACTGAAGCTTTCTTT. Its translation is CAISESPGGETEAFF.

The V call is TRBV19, the J call TRBJ1-2, with TRBD1 as a possible D gene (6 bases). Trimming pared 0 bases from V and 4 bases from J, leaving 12 bases between. Germline lookup yields CDR1 LNHDA and CDR2 SQIVND (reference sequence). The CDR3 extends over 15 amino acids. The CDR3 coding sequence is TGTGCCAGTAGTATAGATTTGACAGGTTTCTATGGCTACACCTTC. Translation: CASSIDLTGFYGYTF.

The count of this clone is one. The chain carries TRBV20-1 and TRBJ2-3, with unresolved D. V was trimmed by 3 bases and J by 1 base, leaving 5 bases between them. Per germline, CDR1 DFQATT and CDR2 SNEGSKA (reference sequence). The CDR3 loop spans 12 amino acids. CDR3 nucleotide sequence: TGCAGTGCTAGTCCCGGCACAGATACGCAGTATTTT. Translated: CSASPGTDTQYF.

The chain links TRBV30 to TRBJ1-2; TRBD1 matches at 7 bases. After removal of 3 bases from V and 2 bases from J, the junction contained 12 bases not matched to a gene. This CDR3 spans 16 amino acids. The germline V gene encodes CDR1 GTSNPN and CDR2 SVGIG (reference sequence). This CDR3 reads CAWRTVERGQNYGYTF. CDR3 nucleotide sequence: TGTGCCTGGAGGACCGTCGAAAGGGGGCAGAACTATGGCTACACCTTC.

The gene calls are TRBV20-1 and TRBJ2-7; TRBD1 matches 12 bases. The CDR3 totals 15 residues. Germline CDR1 and CDR2: DFQATT and SNEGSKA (reference sequence). The ends lost 3 bases at V and 5 bases at J; junction bases unmatched: 8. The CDR3 sequence is CSASGGTGGINEQYF. CDR3 sequence (DNA): TGCAGTGCTAGTGGGGGGACAGGGGGCATAAACGAGCAGTACTTC.

The rearrangement links TRBV5-6 to TRBJ1-2; no reliable D call. The CDR3 loop spans 13 amino acids. V was cut by 4 bases and J by 3 bases, with 10 bases left in between. The germline V gene has CDR1 SGHDT and CDR2 YYEEEE. The CDR3 protein is CASSPHIDYGYTF. CDR3 in DNA: TGTGCCAGCAGCCCGCACATCGACTATGGCTACACCTTC.

The genes are TRBV2 and TRBJ1-2; 10 nucleotides match TRBD1. V trimming: 7 bases; J trimming: 6 bases; junction bases outside the gene matches: 5. The CDR3 has 13 amino acids. Germline V gives CDR1 SNHLY, CDR2 FYNNEI. CDR3 loop: CASNRQGADGYTF. The CDR3 nucleotides are TGTGCCAGCAACAGACAGGGGGCGGATGGCTACACCTTC.